Each of the 13 T cell receptor beta chains below was sequenced from the same sample in a study of blood T cell repertoires in COVID-19. Profiling relied on immunoSEQ multiplex PCR, and the TCRdb table lists in-frame clones only, not all of them. Counted here are about 230,000 clones, approximately 87% occurring once; the ten biggest clones make up 2.5% to 3%. Sequencing was performed on peripheral blood. The source is a woman between 70 and 85 years old with active or convalescent COVID-19.

The rearrangement uses TRBV18 and TRBJ1-4; D gene uncertain. The germline CDR1 and CDR2 sequences are KGHSH and LQKENI. The CDR3 loop spans 15 amino acids. Trimming removed 6 bases at V and 1 base at J, with 12 bases between. This CDR3 reads CASSQQSGTNEKLFF. In DNA, the CDR3 is TGTGCCAGCTCCCAACAATCGGGAACTAATGAAAAACTGTTTTTT.

The chain recombines TRBV10-1 with TRBJ1-3, with TRBD1 matching over 7 bases. There are 15 residues in the CDR3. CDR1 and CDR2 (germline): WNHNN, SYGVQD (reference sequence). V was pared by 8 bases and J by 0 bases, with 7 bases of the junction left unmatched. Here the CDR3 DNA reads TGCGCCAGCGGAGACAGGGTCCGCTCTGGAAACACCATATATTTT. Amino acids: CASGDRVRSGNTIYF.

The CDR3: CASSRGSQTGTDTQYF. The DNA for the CDR3 is TGCGCCAGCAGCCGGGGAAGCCAAACAGGAACAGATACGCAGTATTTT. This chain uses TRBV4-1 with TRBJ2-3; a weak D match, TRBD1 (5 bases). The CDR3 is made up of 16 amino acids. The V gene's germline CDR1 is MGHRA and CDR2 YSYEKL. V lost 4 bases to trimming and J lost 3 bases, with 17 bases between them.

The CDR3 DNA follows: TGTGCCAGCAGCTTACCGACAGTCCAAGAGACCCAGTACTTC. Residues: CASSLPTVQETQYF. V is TRBV5-4 and J is TRBJ2-5; the D gene is possibly TRBD1 (5 bases). Germline values: CDR1 SGHNT, CDR2 YYREEE (reference sequence). With 2 bases removed from V and 1 base from J, the gap between germline ends came to 9 bases. The CDR3 has 14 amino acids. Using reference TRBV5-4 and TRBJ2-5 for the parts outside the CDR3, the full variable domain is ETGVTQSPTHLIKTRGQQVTLRCSSQSGHNTVSWYQQALGQGPQFIFQYYREEENGRGNFPPRFSGLQFPNYSSELNVNALELDDSALYLCASSLPTVQETQYFGPGTRLLVL.

This clone showed up just once. This sequence joins TRBV7-9 and TRBJ1-2; D remains ambiguous. V lost 4 bases to trimming and J lost 7 bases, with 13 bases between them. Germline CDR1 is SEHNR and CDR2 is FQNEAQ (reference sequence). The CDR3 has 13 amino acids. The CDR3 sequence is CASSSGGSGGYTF. Here the CDR3 DNA reads TGTGCCAGCAGCTCTGGAGGAAGTGGTGGCTACACCTTC.

This clone appeared a few times. The gene calls are TRBV27 and TRBJ2-7; 16 bases fit TRBD2. V trimming: 5 bases; J trimming: 5 bases; junction bases outside the gene matches: 9. Germline CDR1 is MNHEY and CDR2 is SMNVEV (reference sequence). The CDR3 is 17 amino acids. The CDR3 is CASSPGTSGRARDEQYF. The CDR3, as DNA: TGTGCCAGCAGTCCCGGGACTAGCGGGAGGGCCAGGGACGAGCAGTACTTC.

The rearrangement uses TRBV30 and TRBJ2-7; 7 bases are shared with TRBD2. The CDR3 length is 14 residues. Germline CDR1 is GTSNPN and CDR2 is SVGIG (reference sequence). V shed 2 bases and J 3 bases; nucleotides not matched to a gene: 7. In nucleotides, the CDR3 is TGTGCCTGGAGTAAGGGAGGGGCGAGCTACGAGCAGTACTTC. The encoded protein is CAWSKGGASYEQYF. The full variable domain, rest sourced from reference TRBV30 and TRBJ2-7, is SQTIHQWPATLVQPVGSPLSLECTVEGTSNPNLYWYRQAAGRGLQLLFYSVGIGQISSEVPQNLSASRPQDRQFILSSKKLLLSDSGFYLCAWSKGGASYEQYFGPGTRLTVT.

The chain employs TRBV7-9 and TRBJ2-1, with a weak D call TRBD2 (5 bases). V shed 4 bases and J shed 6 bases, with 19 bases lying between them. CDR3 length: 16 residues. Germline loops: CDR1 SEHNR, CDR2 FQNEAQ (reference sequence). This CDR3 is CASSSTGLSGGNEQFF. DNA for the CDR3: TGTGCCAGCAGCTCTACTGGTTTATCTGGAGGCAATGAGCAGTTCTTC.

V gene TRBV3-1 (or the pseudogene TRBV3-2) combines with J gene TRBJ2-7, with 8 bases fitting TRBD1. CDR1 is LGHDT, CDR2 YNNKEL, per germline (reference sequence). V lost 1 base and J lost 5; bases outside the gene matches: 4. This CDR3 comprises 14 residues. The CDR3 sequence: CASSQGLTGDEQYF. The DNA of the CDR3 is TGTGCCAGCAGCCAAGGTTTGACAGGGGACGAGCAGTACTTC.

The V gene is TRBV7-6, the J gene TRBJ2-7; D possibly corresponds to TRBD1 (5 bases). V was clipped by 1 base and J by 2 bases, with 15 bases between them. The CDR3 spans 16 residues. Germline assignment: CDR1 SGHVS and CDR2 FNYEAQ. The CDR3 loop is CASSLVAGQGPYEQYF. The CDR3 region has the DNA TGTGCCAGCAGCTTAGTAGCTGGACAAGGACCCTACGAGCAGTACTTC.

V gene TRBV28 combines with J gene TRBJ1-6, with D hard to call. Germline V gene data show CDR1 as MDHEN and CDR2 as SYDVKM. V was shortened by 6 bases and J by 10 bases, with 10 bases between the two germline ends. This CDR3 is built from 12 residues. The DNA for the CDR3 is TGTGCCAGCAGGCCCTCGGGGTCACCCCTCCACTTT. It yields the protein CASRPSGSPLHF.

Only a few counts were recorded for this clone. The J gene is TRBJ2-7, the V gene TRBV15, with D perhaps matching TRBD2 (6 bases). Germline CDR1 LNHNV, CDR2 YYDKDF (reference sequence). The V end was cut by 6 bases, the J end by 2 bases, with 11 bases between. The CDR3 totals 13 residues. The CDR3 region has the DNA TGTGCCACCAGGCCCAGCGGGCCCTACGAGCAGTACTTC. This encodes CATRPSGPYEQYF. Combining the CDR3 with reference TRBV15 and TRBJ2-7 gives the whole variable domain DAMVIQNPRYQVTQFGKPVTLSCSQTLNHNVMYWYQQKSSQAPKLLFHYYDKDFNNEADTPDNFQSRRPNTSFCFLDIRSPGLGDTAMYLCATRPSGPYEQYFGPGTRLTVT.

This clone turned up a few times. V and J are TRBV7-7 and TRBJ2-2, with 8 bases lining up with TRBD2. Trimming cost V 1 base and J 4 bases; bases outside gene matches: 5. Germline loops: CDR1 SSHAT, CDR2 FNYEAQ (reference sequence). This CDR3 has 16 residues. In DNA form, the CDR3 reads TGTGCCAGCAGCTTAGGTAGCGGGGAGCCCACCGGGGAGCTGTTTTTT. Its translation: CASSLGSGEPTGELFF. Combining the CDR3 with reference TRBV7-7 and TRBJ2-2 gives the whole variable domain GAGVSQSPRYKVTKRGQDVTLRCDPISSHATLYWYQQALGQGPEFLTYFNYEAQPDKSGLPSDRFSAERPEGSISTLTIQRTEQRDSAMYRCASSLGSGEPTGELFFGEGSRLTVL.